This T cell receptor beta chain is from a study of blood T cell repertoires in COVID-19. Whole-study context: Donors in the United States, Italy and Spain gave samples during acute or convalescent COVID-19.

There are 11 residues in the CDR3. V dropped 4 bases and J dropped 9 bases, with 10 bases sitting between them. Authors' analysis steps: For nucleated cells, counts were estimated from reference gene primer amplification. TCRdb keeps only in-frame clones here, not all; method: immunoSEQ multiplex PCR. V and J calls plus clone size are reproduced from that table; the DNA served to infer D and trimming. Of tens of thousands of clones listed, more than 70% are singletons. V usage is TRBV12-3 or TRBV12-4 and J usage is TRBJ2-7; D is unresolved. Input material: peripheral blood. This sequence originates from a man aged 65 to 85 with acute or convalescent COVID-19. The chain's CDR3 is CASSSERRQYF. For the CDR3, the DNA is TGTGCCAGCAGTTCTGAGAGGCGGCAGTACTTC.